This passage covers 9 T cell receptor beta chains from one sample sequenced in a study of CD8+ T cells in alopecia areata. RNA, once extracted, was reverse transcribed into cDNA for use as the sequencing template. The data were produced by immunoSEQ multiplex PCR, yet TCRdb's version contains in-frame clones alone and is incomplete. The sample consists of tens of thousands of clones, about 53% of them appearing once. What was sequenced was NKG2D-high CD8+ T cells sorted from blood. These TCRs come from a human donor with alopecia areata.

The rearrangement links TRBV27 to TRBJ1-1; TRBD1 agrees at 8 bases. Per germline, CDR1 MNHEY and CDR2 SMNVEV (reference sequence). The length of the CDR3 is 13 residues. Trimming at V came to 5 bases and at J to 1 base, leaving 0 bases not matched to a gene. CDR3 bases: TGTGCCAGCAGTGGACAGGGGAACACTGAAGCTTTCTTT. Translation gives CASSGQGNTEAFF.

V usage is TRBV5-1 and J usage is TRBJ2-7; TRBD1 matches at 8 bases. Germline-derived CDR1 and CDR2 are SGHRS and YFSETQ. V lost 5 bases, J lost 7 bases, and 14 bases stayed unmatched. The CDR3 has 15 amino acids. The CDR3 DNA reads TGCGCCAGCAGTCTGTCCCGAGGACAGGGCTATGAGCAGTACTTC. It is translated as CASSLSRGQGYEQYF.

This clone was observed once. The chain has TRBV27 and TRBJ2-2; D is uncertain. The germline CDR1 and CDR2 sequences are MNHEY and SMNVEV (reference sequence). V lost 7 bases, J lost 5 bases, and 11 bases lay in between. This CDR3 has 13 residues. CDR3 DNA: TGTGCCAGCATAGGTAGTGGGACCGGGGAGCTGTTTTTT. Protein sequence: CASIGSGTGELFF.

This clone was detected a few times. The chain links TRBV29-1 to TRBJ1-1; D not certain. CDR3 length: 13 amino acids. V was cut by 8 bases and J by 2 bases, with 15 bases left in between. Germline V CDR1 and CDR2: SQVTM, ANQGSEA. CDR3 coding DNA: TGCAGCCCTGTATGGCAGTCTAACACTGAAGCTTTCTTT. Its protein product is CSPVWQSNTEAFF.

This clone occurred once. The rearrangement uses TRBV9 and TRBJ1-2; weak D call: TRBD1 (6 bases). V gave up 7 bases and J gave up 2 bases, with 9 bases separating them. The length of the CDR3 is 12 residues. The V gene's germline CDR1 is SGDLS and CDR2 YYNGEE. The CDR3 bases are TGTGCCAGCGGCGGGGGCAACTATGGCTACACCTTC. This sequence encodes CASGGGNYGYTF.

V gene TRBV7-2 combines with J gene TRBJ1-2; D perhaps matches TRBD1 (6 bases). This CDR3 contains 15 residues. In germline, CDR1 is SGHTA, CDR2 FQGNSA. The V end was cut by 5 bases, the J end by 8 bases, with 21 bases between. DNA for the CDR3: TGTGCCAGCAGCCTACCACAGGCGGGGGCGAGAGGCTACACCTTC. Its translation is CASSLPQAGARGYTF.

The V and J genes are TRBV6-5 and TRBJ1-2; TRBD1 might be the D (5 bases). This CDR3 has 14 residues. Germline V gene lookup returns CDR1 MNHEY and CDR2 SVGAGI. Trimming pared 0 bases from V and 6 bases from J, leaving 11 bases between. This chain's CDR3 is CASSYSQGLDGYTF. As DNA, the CDR3 is TGTGCCAGCAGTTACTCCCAGGGATTAGATGGCTACACCTTC.

The rearrangement joins TRBV6-5 to TRBJ2-3; no reliable D call. V was pared by 6 bases and J by 3 bases, with 10 bases between. Germline V gene data show CDR1 as MNHEY and CDR2 as SVGAGI. There are 13 residues in the CDR3. The CDR3 coding sequence is TGTGCCAGCAGCTCTCCCTCTACAGATACGCAGTATTTT. It translates to CASSSPSTDTQYF.

This sequence joins TRBV29-1 and TRBJ2-7; TRBD2 might be the D (7 bases). Germline CDR1 is SQVTM and CDR2 is ANQGSEA. The CDR3 has 12 amino acids. V was cut by 7 bases and J by 4 bases, with 14 bases left in between. The CDR3, as DNA: TGCAGCGCCGAGGGGGGGGCGTACGAGCAGTACTTC. Protein product: CSAEGGAYEQYF.